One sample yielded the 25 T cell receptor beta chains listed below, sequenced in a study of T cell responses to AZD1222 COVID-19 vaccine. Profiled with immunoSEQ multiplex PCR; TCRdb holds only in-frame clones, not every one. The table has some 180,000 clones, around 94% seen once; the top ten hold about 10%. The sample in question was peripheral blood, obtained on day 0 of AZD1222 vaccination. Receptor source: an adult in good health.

CDR3: CASSLRRKLYGYTF. CDR3 coding DNA: TGCGCCAGCAGCTTGCGCCGGAAGCTTTATGGCTACACCTTC. V and J are TRBV5-1 and TRBJ1-2; D ambiguous. The CDR3 runs 14 residues. V gave up 1 base and J gave up 5 bases, with 12 bases separating them. CDR1 and CDR2 (germline): SGHRS, YFSETQ.

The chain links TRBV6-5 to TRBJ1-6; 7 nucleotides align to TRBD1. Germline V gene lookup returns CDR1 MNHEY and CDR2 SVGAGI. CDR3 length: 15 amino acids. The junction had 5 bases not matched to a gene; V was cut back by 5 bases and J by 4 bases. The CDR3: CASSRAGGYNSPLHF. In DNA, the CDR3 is TGTGCCAGCAGTCGTGCAGGGGGATATAATTCACCCCTCCACTTT.

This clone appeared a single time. CDR3 coding DNA: TGTGCCAGCAGGTCCCTTAGCGGGAGACGCCAAGAGACCCAGTACTTC. Translating gives CASRSLSGRRQETQYF. This sequence joins TRBV11-2 and TRBJ2-5; 9 nucleotides line up with TRBD2. The V and J ends lost 6 bases and 1 base, in that order; junction bases with no gene match: 9. The germline gives CDR1 SGHAT, CDR2 FQNNGV. The CDR3 contains 16 residues.

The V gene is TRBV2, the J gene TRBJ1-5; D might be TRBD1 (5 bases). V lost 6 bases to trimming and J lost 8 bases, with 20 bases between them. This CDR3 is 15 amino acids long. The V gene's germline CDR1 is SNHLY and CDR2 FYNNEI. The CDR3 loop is CASRRGTFTEEPQHF. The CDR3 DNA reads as TGTGCCAGCAGGAGGGGTACCTTCACAGAGGAGCCCCAGCATTTT.

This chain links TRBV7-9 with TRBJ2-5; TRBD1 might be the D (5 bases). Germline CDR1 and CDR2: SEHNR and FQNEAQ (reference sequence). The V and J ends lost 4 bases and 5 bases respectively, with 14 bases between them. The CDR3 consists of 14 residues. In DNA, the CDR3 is TGTGCCAGCAGCTGGAATGGGGCTCAGGAGACCCAGTACTTC. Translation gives CASSWNGAQETQYF. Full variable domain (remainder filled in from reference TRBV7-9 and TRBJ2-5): DTGVSQNPRHKITKRGQNVTFRCDPISEHNRLYWYRQTLGQGPEFLTYFQNEAQLEKSRLLSDRFSAERPKGSFSTLEIQRTEQGDSAMYLCASSWNGAQETQYFGPGTRLLVL.

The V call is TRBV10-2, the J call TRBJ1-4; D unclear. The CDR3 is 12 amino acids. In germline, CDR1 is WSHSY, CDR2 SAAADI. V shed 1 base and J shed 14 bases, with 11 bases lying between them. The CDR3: CASSELVGELFF. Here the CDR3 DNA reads TGCGCCAGCAGTGAGTTGGTAGGCGAGCTGTTTTTT.

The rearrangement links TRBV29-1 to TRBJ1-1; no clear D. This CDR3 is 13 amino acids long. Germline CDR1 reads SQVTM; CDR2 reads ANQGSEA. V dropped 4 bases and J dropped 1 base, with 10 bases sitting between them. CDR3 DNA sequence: TGCAGCGTTGCCGCGAAACAGAACACTGAAGCTTTCTTT. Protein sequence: CSVAAKQNTEAFF.

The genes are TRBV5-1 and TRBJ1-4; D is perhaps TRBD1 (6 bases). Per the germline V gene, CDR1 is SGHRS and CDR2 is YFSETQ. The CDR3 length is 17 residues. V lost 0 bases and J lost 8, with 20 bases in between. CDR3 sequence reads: CASSLDGGTGHVEKLFF. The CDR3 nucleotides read TGCGCCAGCAGCTTGGATGGTGGCACAGGGCATGTAGAAAAACTGTTTTTT.

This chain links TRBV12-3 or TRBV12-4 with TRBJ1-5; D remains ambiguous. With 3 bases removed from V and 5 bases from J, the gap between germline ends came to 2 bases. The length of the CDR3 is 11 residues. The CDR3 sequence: CASSLDQPQHF. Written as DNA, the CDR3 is TGTGCCAGCAGTTTGGATCAGCCCCAGCATTTT.

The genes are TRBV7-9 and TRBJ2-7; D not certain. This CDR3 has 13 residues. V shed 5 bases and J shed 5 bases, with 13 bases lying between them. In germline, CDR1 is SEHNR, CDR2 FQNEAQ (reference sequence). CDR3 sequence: CASSGLQTNEQYF. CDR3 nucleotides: TGTGCCAGCAGCGGCCTTCAGACGAACGAGCAGTACTTC.

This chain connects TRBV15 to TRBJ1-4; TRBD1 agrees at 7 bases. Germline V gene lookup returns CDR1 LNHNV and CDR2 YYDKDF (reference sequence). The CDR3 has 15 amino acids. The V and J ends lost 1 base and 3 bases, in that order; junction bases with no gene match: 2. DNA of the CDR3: TGTGCCACCAGCAGAGCCGGGACAGCTAATGAAAAACTGTTTTTT. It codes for CATSRAGTANEKLFF.

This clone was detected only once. CDR3 DNA sequence: TGTGCCAGCAGCGCACGCAGGGGGGAGGGTGGCTACACCTTC. Its protein is CASSARRGEGGYTF. This chain uses TRBV7-2 with TRBJ1-2, with 7 bases lining up with TRBD1. This CDR3 has 14 residues. CDR1 SGHTA and CDR2 FQGNSA come from the germline V gene. Trimming took 5 bases from V and 7 from J; bases not matched to a gene: 10.

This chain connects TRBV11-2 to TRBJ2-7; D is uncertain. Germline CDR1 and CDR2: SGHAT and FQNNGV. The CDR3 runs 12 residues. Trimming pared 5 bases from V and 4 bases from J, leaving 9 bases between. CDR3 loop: CASSTSRYEQYF. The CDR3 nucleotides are TGTGCCAGCAGCACCTCTAGATACGAGCAGTACTTC.

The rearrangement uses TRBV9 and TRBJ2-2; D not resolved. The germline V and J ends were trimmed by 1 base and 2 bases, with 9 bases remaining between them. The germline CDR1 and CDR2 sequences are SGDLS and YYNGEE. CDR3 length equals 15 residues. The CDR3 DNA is TGTGCCAGCAGCGTAACCGGAGTTAACACCGGGGAGCTGTTTTTT. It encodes CASSVTGVNTGELFF.

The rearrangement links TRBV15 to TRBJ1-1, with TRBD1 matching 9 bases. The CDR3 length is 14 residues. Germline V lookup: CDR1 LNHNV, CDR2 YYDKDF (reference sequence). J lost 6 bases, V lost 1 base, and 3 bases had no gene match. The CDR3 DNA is TGTGCCACCAGCAGAGTGACAGGGGGGCCTGAAGCTTTCTTT. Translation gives CATSRVTGGPEAFF.

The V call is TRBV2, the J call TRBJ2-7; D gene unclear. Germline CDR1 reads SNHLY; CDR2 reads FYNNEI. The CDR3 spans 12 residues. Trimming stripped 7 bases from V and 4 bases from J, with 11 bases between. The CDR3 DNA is TGTGCCAGCACTCTCGGAAGGTACGAGCAGTACTTC. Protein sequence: CASTLGRYEQYF.

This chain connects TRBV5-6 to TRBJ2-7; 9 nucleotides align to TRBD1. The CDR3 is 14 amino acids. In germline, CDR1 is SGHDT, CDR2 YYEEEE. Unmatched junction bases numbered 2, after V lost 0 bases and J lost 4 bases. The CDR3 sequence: CASSLDRGLYEQYF. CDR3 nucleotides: TGTGCCAGCAGCTTGGACAGGGGGCTATACGAGCAGTACTTC.

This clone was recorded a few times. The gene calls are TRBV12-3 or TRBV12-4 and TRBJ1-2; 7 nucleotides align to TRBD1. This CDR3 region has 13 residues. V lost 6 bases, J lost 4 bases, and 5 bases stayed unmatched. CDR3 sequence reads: CASSQGQVYGYTF. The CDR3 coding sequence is TGTGCCAGCAGCCAAGGACAGGTCTATGGCTACACCTTC.

As DNA, the CDR3 is TGTGCCACCAGTGATTTGTTTTCGCCCAGTCCAAAAAGGGGGGGCCGACTCCCTGGCTACACCTTC. This gives the protein CATSDLFSPSPKRGGRLPGYTF. V gene TRBV24-1 combines with J gene TRBJ1-2, with D possibly matching TRBD1 (6 bases). The CDR3 runs to 22 residues. V was pared by 0 bases and J by 7 bases, with 35 bases between. Germline CDR1 is KGHDR and CDR2 is SFDVKD.

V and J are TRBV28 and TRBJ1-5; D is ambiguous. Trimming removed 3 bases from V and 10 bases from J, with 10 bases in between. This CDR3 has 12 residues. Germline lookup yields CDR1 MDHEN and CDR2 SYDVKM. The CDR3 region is CASSFVPEPQHF. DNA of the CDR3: TGTGCCAGCAGTTTTGTGCCTGAACCCCAGCATTTT.

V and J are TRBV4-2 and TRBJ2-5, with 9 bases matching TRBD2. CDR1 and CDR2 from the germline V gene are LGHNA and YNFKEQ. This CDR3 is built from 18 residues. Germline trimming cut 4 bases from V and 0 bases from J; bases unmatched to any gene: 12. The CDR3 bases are TGTGCCAGCAGCCCCCGACTGGAGACTAGCGGATACCAAGAGACCCAGTACTTC. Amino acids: CASSPRLETSGYQETQYF.

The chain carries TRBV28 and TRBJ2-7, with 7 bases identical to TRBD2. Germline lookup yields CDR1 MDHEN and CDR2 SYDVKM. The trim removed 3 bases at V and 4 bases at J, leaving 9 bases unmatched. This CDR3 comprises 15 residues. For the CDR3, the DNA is TGTGCCAGCAGTTTGGGAGGGAGGACCAAGTACGAGCAGTACGTC. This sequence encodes CASSLGGRTKYEQYV.

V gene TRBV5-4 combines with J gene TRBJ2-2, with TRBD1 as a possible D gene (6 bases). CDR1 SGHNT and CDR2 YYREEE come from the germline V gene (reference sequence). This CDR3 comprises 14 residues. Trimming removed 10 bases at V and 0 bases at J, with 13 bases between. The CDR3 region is CASRTDTNTGELFF. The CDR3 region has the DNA TGTGCCTCCAGGACAGATACGAACACCGGGGAGCTGTTTTTT. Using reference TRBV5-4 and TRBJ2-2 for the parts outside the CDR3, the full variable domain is ETGVTQSPTHLIKTRGQQVTLRCSSQSGHNTVSWYQQALGQGPQFIFQYYREEENGRGNFPPRFSGLQFPNYSSELNVNALELDDSALYLCASRTDTNTGELFFGEGSRLTVL.

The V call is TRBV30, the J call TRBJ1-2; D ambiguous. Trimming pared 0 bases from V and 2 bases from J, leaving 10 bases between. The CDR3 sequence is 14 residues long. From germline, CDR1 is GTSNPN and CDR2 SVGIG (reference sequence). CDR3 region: CAWSVGLGNYGYTF. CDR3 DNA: TGTGCCTGGAGTGTGGGCTTGGGAAACTATGGCTACACCTTC.

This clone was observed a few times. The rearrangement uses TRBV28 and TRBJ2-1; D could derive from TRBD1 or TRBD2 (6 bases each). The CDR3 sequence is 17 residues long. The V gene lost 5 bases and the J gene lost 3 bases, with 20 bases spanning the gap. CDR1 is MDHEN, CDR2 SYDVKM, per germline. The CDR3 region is CASSRGTTFSFYNEQFF. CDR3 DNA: TGTGCCAGCAGTCGCGGGACAACTTTTTCTTTCTACAATGAGCAGTTCTTC.